This TCR beta chain appears in the sequencing data of a study of shared clonotypes between healthy human individuals. Data came from immunoSEQ multiplex PCR; TCRdb stores just in-frame clones and leaves some out. The data show over a million clones, roughly 97% seen once. The clonotype comes from a man in his thirties or forties in good health. The sequenced material came from naive CD4+ T cells sorted from blood. This sample's subset: CD45RA+ positively selected.

The CDR3 bases are TGTGCCAGCAGCGTAGGAGCCGGGAGGGTCGAGCAGTACTTC. Translating it yields CASSVGAGRVEQYF. The chain couples TRBV9 to TRBJ2-7; 8 positions match TRBD2. The CDR3 loop spans 14 amino acids. Germline-derived CDR1 and CDR2 are SGDLS and YYNGEE. The V segment lost 0 bases and the J segment 6 bases; nucleotides outside the gene matches: 5.